The T cell receptor (beta chain) under discussion was sequenced for a study of STAT5B mutations in CD4+ large granular lymphocyte leukemia. Sequencing used immunoSEQ multiplex PCR; TCRdb keeps in-frame clones, though not all of them. This table holds 30,000 to 40,000 clones, over 60% found once. The sample holds a few counts of this clone. Its cognate antigen is unknown. The V gene end was trimmed by 5 bases and the J gene end by 4 bases; junction bases not matched to a gene: 11. This CDR3 spans 16 amino acids. CDR1 and CDR2 (germline): SGHTA, FQGNSA. Study-wide findings and caveats: Patient CD4-sorted repertoires looked more clonal than healthy CD4+ repertoires, even without putative leukemic clones. Main leukemic clonotypes were patient-specific, but 20% to 25% appeared at low frequency elsewhere. The CD4+ versus CD8+ T-LGLL clonality difference may reflect limited sample size. Compared with healthy controls (2/35), patient top clones favored TRBV06 (8/27).

The chain uses TRBV7-2 and TRBJ1-2, with 9 bases aligning to TRBD1. The clonotype originates from a human donor in good health. The sample taken for sequencing was CD4+ T cells from blood buffy coats. CDR3 coding DNA: TGTGCCAGCAGCCCCGGGGACAGGGTTAACGCCTATGGCTACACCTTC. Its protein is CASSPGDRVNAYGYTF.